This T cell receptor beta chain was identified in a study of blood T cell repertoires in COVID-19. Looking at the study overall: PBMCs, B-cell-depleted T cells, or T cells provided the cDNA or gDNA that made up the material.

Profiling relied on immunoSEQ multiplex PCR, and the TCRdb table lists in-frame clones only, not all of them. The sample carries about 130,000 clones, roughly 72% recorded once. The CDR3 is 20 amino acids. This chain connects TRBV12-1 to TRBJ2-1; the table calls TRBD2, which could not be checked here. TRBV12-1 is assigned pseudogene status. This receptor was obtained from a man in his sixties with acute or convalescent COVID-19. The sample was peripheral blood. The CDR3 nucleotides read TGTGCCAGCAGCTTTCCCCGGTTCGAGGTTCAGCGGGGGGGTAACAATGAGCAGTTCTTC. This encodes CASSFPRFEVQRGGNNEQFF.